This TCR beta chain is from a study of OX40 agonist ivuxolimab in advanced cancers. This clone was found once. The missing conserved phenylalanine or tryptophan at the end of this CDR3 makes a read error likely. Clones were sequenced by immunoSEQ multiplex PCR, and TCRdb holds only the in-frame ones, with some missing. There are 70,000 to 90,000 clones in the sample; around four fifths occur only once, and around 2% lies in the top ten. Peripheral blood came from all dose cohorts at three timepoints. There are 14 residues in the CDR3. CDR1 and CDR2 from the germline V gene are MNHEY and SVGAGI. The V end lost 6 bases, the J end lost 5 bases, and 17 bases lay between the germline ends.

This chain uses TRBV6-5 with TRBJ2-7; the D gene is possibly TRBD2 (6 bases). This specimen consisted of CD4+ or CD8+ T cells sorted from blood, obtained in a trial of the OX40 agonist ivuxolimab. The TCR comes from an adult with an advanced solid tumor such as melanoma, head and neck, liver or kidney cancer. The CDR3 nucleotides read TGTGCCAGCAGCTTTCTCCTAGCGAGCCACGAGCAGTACCTC. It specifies CASSFLLASHEQYL.